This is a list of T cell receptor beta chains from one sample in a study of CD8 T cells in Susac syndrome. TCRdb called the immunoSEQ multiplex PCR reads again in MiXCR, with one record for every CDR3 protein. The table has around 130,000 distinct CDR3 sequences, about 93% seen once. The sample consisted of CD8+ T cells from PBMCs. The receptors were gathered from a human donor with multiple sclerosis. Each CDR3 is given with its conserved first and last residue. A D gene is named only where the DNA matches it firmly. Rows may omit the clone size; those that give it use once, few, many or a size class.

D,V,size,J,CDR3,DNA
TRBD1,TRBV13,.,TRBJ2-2,CASSMGTGGPGELFF,TGTGCCAGCAGCATGGGGACAGGGGGTCCCGGGGAGCTGTTTTTT
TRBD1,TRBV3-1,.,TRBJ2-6,CASSHLQGVGANVLTF,TGTGCCAGCAGCCATTTACAGGGGGTCGGGGCCAACGTCCTGACTTTC
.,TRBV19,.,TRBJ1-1,CASSIGSGEAFF,TGTGCCAGTAGTATTGGAAGTGGTGAAGCTTTCTTT
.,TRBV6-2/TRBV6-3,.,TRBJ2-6,CASSPLTVSGANVLTF,TGTGCCAGCAGTCCCCTGACCGTCTCTGGGGCCAACGTCCTGACTTTC
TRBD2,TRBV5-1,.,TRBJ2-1,CASSWTSGSGYEQFF,TGCGCCAGCAGCTGGACTAGCGGGAGTGGCTATGAGCAGTTCTTC
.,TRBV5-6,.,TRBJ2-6,CASSLGLRIGGANVLTF,TGTGCCAGCAGCTTGGGACTTCGTATTGGTGGGGCCAACGTCCTGACTTTC
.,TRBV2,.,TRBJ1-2,CASTGDGYGEYGYTF,TGTGCCAGCACAGGGGATGGGTATGGGGAGTATGGCTACACCTTC
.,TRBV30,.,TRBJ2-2,CAWTPLTGELFF,TGTGCCTGGACCCCCCTCACCGGGGAGCTGTTTTTT
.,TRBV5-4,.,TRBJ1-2,CASSLEHYGYTF,TGTGCCAGCAGCTTGGAGCACTATGGCTACACCTTC
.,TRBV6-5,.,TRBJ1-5,CASSYSPEGYSNQPQHF,TGTGCCAGCAGTTACTCGCCAGAGGGTTATAGCAATCAGCCCCAGCATTTT
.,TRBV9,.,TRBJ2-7,CASSVGSSRTGPWEQYF,TGTGCCAGCAGCGTTGGGTCCTCAAGGACTGGACCCTGGGAGCAGTACTTC
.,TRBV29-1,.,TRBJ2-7,CSVKGEDEQYF,TGCAGCGTTAAAGGGGAGGACGAGCAGTACTTC
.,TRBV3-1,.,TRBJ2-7,CASSQEVSYEQYF,TGTGCCAGCAGCCAAGAGGTATCCTACGAGCAGTACTTC
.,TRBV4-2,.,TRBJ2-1,CASSQSESSYNEQFF,TGTGCCAGCAGCCAAAGCGAGAGCTCCTACAATGAGCAGTTCTTC
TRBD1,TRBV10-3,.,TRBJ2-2,CAIRPGTGGTGELFF,TGTGCCATCAGACCTGGGACAGGGGGCACCGGGGAGCTGTTTTTT
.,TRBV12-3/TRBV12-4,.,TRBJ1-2,CASTTAVNYGYTF,TGTGCCAGCACCACTGCGGTTAACTATGGCTACACCTTC
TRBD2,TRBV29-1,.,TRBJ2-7,CSVASGSSYEQYF,TGCAGCGTGGCTAGCGGGAGCTCCTACGAGCAGTACTTC
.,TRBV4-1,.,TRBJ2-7,CASSPVGGGAYEQYF,TGCGCCAGCAGCCCGGTAGGGGGGGGCGCCTACGAGCAGTACTTC
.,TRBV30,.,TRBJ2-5,CAWSVIPLDPETQYF,TGTGCCTGGAGTGTAATCCCCCTGGACCCGGAGACCCAGTACTTC
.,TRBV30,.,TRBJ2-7,CAWSPRESYEQYF,TGTGCCTGGAGTCCCCGGGAGTCCTACGAGCAGTACTTC
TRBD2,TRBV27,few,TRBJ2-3,CASSLGLVDRSDTQYF,TGTGCCAGCAGTTTAGGACTAGTTGATAGGTCAGATACGCAGTATTTT
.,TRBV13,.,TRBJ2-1,CASSFSGNYYGNEQFF,TGTGCCAGCAGCTTTTCGGGAAACTACTATGGCAATGAGCAGTTCTTC
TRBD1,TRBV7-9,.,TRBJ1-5,CASSFYGTGAPPAQHF,TGTGCCAGCAGCTTTTATGGGACAGGGGCTCCTCCGGCCCAGCATTTT
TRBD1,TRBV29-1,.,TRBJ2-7,CSVGTGASYEQYF,TGCAGCGTTGGAACAGGGGCTAGCTACGAGCAGTACTTC